This is a list of T cell receptor beta chains from one sample in a study of OX40 agonist ivuxolimab in advanced cancers. The protocol was immunoSEQ multiplex PCR, while the TCRdb copy is restricted to in-frame clones and leaves out a portion. Here the sample spans around 17,000 clones, around 80% being singletons. Sequencing was performed on CD4+ or CD8+ T cells sorted from blood, taken in a trial of the OX40 agonist ivuxolimab. These TCRs come from an adult with an advanced solid tumor such as melanoma, head and neck, liver or kidney cancer. CDR3s include the opening cysteine and the closing phenylalanine or tryptophan. D genes are given only for firm matches. Clone size is given for some rows only: seen once, a few or many times, or a class if the clone is expanded.

TGTGCCACCAGCAGAGACTCCCGAACCGGGGGGTTGGATGGCTACACCTTC | CATSRDSRTGGLDGYTF | TRBV15 | 17 | . | few | TRBJ1-2
TGTGCCAGCAGCGTAGTCGGGGACGGCACAGATACGCAGTATTTT | CASSVVGDGTDTQYF | TRBV9 | 15 | . | . | TRBJ2-3
TGTGCCAGTAGTCCCAGGGACTATGGCTACACCTTC | CASSPRDYGYTF | TRBV19 | 12 | . | . | TRBJ1-2
TGTGCCAGCAGCCCCGGGACAGGGCGTAATCAGCCCCAGCATTTT | CASSPGTGRNQPQHF | TRBV7-9 | 15 | TRBD1 | few | TRBJ1-5
TGTGCCAGCAGTGACGGACGGGGACAAGAAGAGACCCAGTACTTC | CASSDGRGQEETQYF | TRBV27 | 15 | . | . | TRBJ2-5
TGTGCCAGCAGCTCCAGATTCAATGAGCAGTTCTTC | CASSSRFNEQFF | TRBV7-9 | 12 | . | . | TRBJ2-1
TGTGCCAGCAGCGAAGGGACGAACACCGGGGAGCTGTTTTTT | CASSEGTNTGELFF | TRBV25-1 | 14 | . | . | TRBJ2-2
TGTGCCAGCAGCCTCGGGACGGCTACCTACGAGCAGTACTTC | CASSLGTATYEQYF | TRBV7-9 | 14 | . | . | TRBJ2-7
TGTGCCAGTCTCCCCGGCAGATATAACTATGGCTACACCTTC | CASLPGRYNYGYTF | TRBV5-3 | 14 | . | . | TRBJ1-2
TGCAGCGCCTCGCCGGGCAGGTTGAACACCGGGGAGCTGTTTTTT | CSASPGRLNTGELFF | TRBV29-1 | 15 | . | . | TRBJ2-2
TGTGCCAGCACCTACAGGAATAGCAATCAGCCCCAGCATTTT | CASTYRNSNQPQHF | TRBV6-5 | 14 | . | . | TRBJ1-5
TGTGCCAGCAGCTTAGGTGCTCTAGCCTTGGATGAGCAGTTCTTC | CASSLGALALDEQFF | TRBV7-9 | 15 | . | . | TRBJ2-1
TGTGCTAGTGGTCTCCCCCGGTTGGCAGATACGCAGTATTTT | CASGLPRLADTQYF | TRBV12-5 | 14 | . | . | TRBJ2-3
TGTGCCAGCAGCTTAGCTTTGTCTGAAAAACTGTTTTTT | CASSLALSEKLFF | TRBV7-9 | 13 | . | . | TRBJ1-4
TGTGCCTGGAGTGCTGGGACGGTGCACTATGGCTACACCTTC | CAWSAGTVHYGYTF | TRBV30 | 14 | . | medium-sized | TRBJ1-2
TGCGCCAGCAGCCAAGCAGTGAACACTGAAGCTTTCTTT | CASSQAVNTEAFF | TRBV4-1 | 13 | . | . | TRBJ1-1
TGTGCCAGCAGCTTGGGGGGAAGTCAGCCCCAGCATTTT | CASSLGGSQPQHF | TRBV5-4 | 13 | . | few | TRBJ1-5
TGTGCCAGCAGTTTGCGGGCCAGCTCTGGAAACACCATATATTTT | CASSLRASSGNTIYF | TRBV27 | 15 | . | . | TRBJ1-3
TGCGCCAGCAGTGTAGGAGATAAGCAGTACTTC | CASSVGDKQYF | TRBV10-2 | 11 | . | . | TRBJ2-7
TGTGCCACCAGTCTTCTTCGGGACAGCCAGCAGTTCTTC | CATSLLRDSQQFF | TRBV15 | 13 | TRBD1 | . | TRBJ2-1
TGTGCCATCAGTGTGGCGCCCAGCACAGATACGCAGTATTTT | CAISVAPSTDTQYF | TRBV10-3 | 14 | . | few | TRBJ2-3
TGTGCCACCCCCGGGGGGACGGATGGCTACACCTTC | CATPGGTDGYTF | TRBV11-2 | 12 | . | medium-sized | TRBJ1-2
TGCGCCAGCAGCCAAGAACCAGCGGGGCCCTCCTACGAGCAGTACTTC | CASSQEPAGPSYEQYF | TRBV4-3 | 16 | TRBD2 | . | TRBJ2-7
TGCGCCAGCAGCTTCGGACATTATCCTGGCACAGATACGCAGTATTTT | CASSFGHYPGTDTQYF | TRBV5-1 | 16 | . | . | TRBJ2-3
TGTGCCAGTAGTACCCTGAGCGGGGAATACAATGAGCAGTTCTTC | CASSTLSGEYNEQFF | TRBV19 | 15 | TRBD2 | once | TRBJ2-1
TGCGCCAGCTCTCATGGGACAGGGGTCACCTACGAGCAGTACTTC | CASSHGTGVTYEQYF | TRBV4-1 | 15 | TRBD1 | . | TRBJ2-7
TGTGCCAGCAGCGTAGGCAGCGGGGGGCTCCACGAGCAGTACTTC | CASSVGSGGLHEQYF | TRBV9 | 15 | TRBD2 | . | TRBJ2-7
TGTGCCAGCAGTGAATACGGGACAGGGGGCGCGACTGAAGCTTTCTTT | CASSEYGTGGATEAFF | TRBV25-1 | 16 | TRBD1 | few | TRBJ1-1
TGTGCCAGCAGTTCATTTAGCGGGAGTCGGGCAGATACGCAGTATTTT | CASSSFSGSRADTQYF | TRBV28 | 16 | TRBD2 | . | TRBJ2-3
TGTGCCAGCCGGGAGGGCCAAACAGATACGCAGTATTTT | CASREGQTDTQYF | TRBV7-2 | 13 | TRBD2 | few | TRBJ2-3
TGTGCCAGCAGCTCCCCTCCCGCTAGCGAATACAATGAGCAGTTCTTC | CASSSPPASEYNEQFF | TRBV11-2 | 16 | . | . | TRBJ2-1
TGTGCCAGCAGCAAAGCGCGGAAGGGGGGGGATGAAAAACTGTTTTTT | CASSKARKGGDEKLFF | TRBV21-1 | 16 | . | medium-sized | TRBJ1-4
TGTGCCAGCAGCTTAGAGCGGGGCTCCTACGAGCAGTACTTC | CASSLERGSYEQYF | TRBV7-9 | 14 | TRBD2 | . | TRBJ2-7
TGTGCCAGCAGCTTCCCTACAGCGATTCCCACAGATACGCAGTATTTT | CASSFPTAIPTDTQYF | TRBV7-9 | 16 | . | . | TRBJ2-3
TGTGCCAGCAGCTACGTCTCAGGTACCGGGGCCAACGTCCTGACTTTC | CASSYVSGTGANVLTF | TRBV4-2 | 16 | . | . | TRBJ2-6
TGTGCCAGCAGTGAAGGGGGACTAGCGGGAGGGAATGAGCAGTTCTTC | CASSEGGLAGGNEQFF | TRBV2 | 16 | TRBD2 | . | TRBJ2-1
TGTGCCAGCTCACCTAGTGTCAGCGTCTACGAGCAGTACTTC | CASSPSVSVYEQYF | TRBV18 | 14 | . | few | TRBJ2-7
TGTGCCAGCAGCGAGACACCCGGGACAGGGGCCTACGAGCAGTACTTC | CASSETPGTGAYEQYF | TRBV9 | 16 | TRBD1 | . | TRBJ2-7
TGCACCAGCAGCCAAGAAGCGGGGGGCCCGGTGCAGTACTTC | CTSSQEAGGPVQYF | TRBV1 | 14 | . | . | TRBJ2-7
TGTGCCAGCAGCTTGGGCGGGGCCTACAATGAGCAGTTCTTC | CASSLGGAYNEQFF | TRBV5-6 | 14 | . | once | TRBJ2-1
TGCGCCAGCAGCCACCCGGCCCTCTCCTACGAGCAGTACTTC | CASSHPALSYEQYF | TRBV4-1 | 14 | . | . | TRBJ2-7
TGTGCCAGCAACCTACAGGGGGCGTACGAGCAGTACTTC | CASNLQGAYEQYF | TRBV5-6 | 13 | TRBD1 | . | TRBJ2-7
TGTGCCAGTTCGACTAGCGGGATCGAGCAGTACTTC | CASSTSGIEQYF | TRBV28 | 12 | TRBD2 | . | TRBJ2-7
TGTGCCAGCAGTTCGAACCCCTTAGATACGCAGTATTTT | CASSSNPLDTQYF | TRBV27 | 13 | . | . | TRBJ2-3
TGTGCCAGCAGTTCTAAAAACTGGGGCGAGCAGTACTTC | CASSSKNWGEQYF | TRBV13 | 13 | . | . | TRBJ2-7
TGTGCCAGCAGCTTCCCGCCAGGTTCTGAAGCTTTCTTT | CASSFPPGSEAFF | TRBV5-6 | 13 | . | . | TRBJ1-1
TGTGCCAGCAGACCAGAGCGGGGCCACACAGATACGCAGTATTTT | CASRPERGHTDTQYF | TRBV5-4 | 15 | TRBD2 | . | TRBJ2-3
TGTGCCAGCAGTGAAGGGCGGACTAGCGGGAGGGTTAGGATCTTC | CASSEGRTSGRVRIF | TRBV2 | 15 | TRBD2 | . | TRBJ2-1
TGTGCCAGCAGCTTAGGGGCGGGGGGAGCCTACGAGCAGTACTTC | CASSLGAGGAYEQYF | TRBV11-2 | 15 | TRBD2 | . | TRBJ2-7
TGTGCCAGCACCTCGGGGGAGACCCAGTACTTC | CASTSGETQYF | TRBV11-2 | 11 | . | . | TRBJ2-5
TGTGCCAGCAGCCCCGGGACAGACTATGGCTACACCTTC | CASSPGTDYGYTF | TRBV11-2 | 13 | TRBD1 | few | TRBJ1-2
TGTGCCAGCAGTTTATACGCAGCGGGAGGGTACGAGCAGTACTTC | CASSLYAAGGYEQYF | TRBV27 | 15 | TRBD2 | . | TRBJ2-7
TGTGCCAGCAGTGCGGGGACGAGCCGGAAGGACACTGAAGCTTTCTTT | CASSAGTSRKDTEAFF | TRBV6-1 | 16 | . | . | TRBJ1-1